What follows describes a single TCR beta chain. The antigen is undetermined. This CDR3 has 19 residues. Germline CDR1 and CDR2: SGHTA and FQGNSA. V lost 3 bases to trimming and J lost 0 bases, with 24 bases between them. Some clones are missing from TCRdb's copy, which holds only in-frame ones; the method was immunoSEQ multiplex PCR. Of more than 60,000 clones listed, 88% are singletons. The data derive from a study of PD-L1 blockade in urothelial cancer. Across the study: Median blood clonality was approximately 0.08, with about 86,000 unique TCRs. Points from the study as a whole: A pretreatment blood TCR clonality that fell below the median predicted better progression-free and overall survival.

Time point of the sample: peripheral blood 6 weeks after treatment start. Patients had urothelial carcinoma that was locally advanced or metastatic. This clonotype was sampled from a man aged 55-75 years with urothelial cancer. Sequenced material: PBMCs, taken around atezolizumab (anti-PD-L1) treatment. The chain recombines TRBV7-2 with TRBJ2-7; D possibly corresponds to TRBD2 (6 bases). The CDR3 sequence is CASSFRFSRPGRGSYEQYF. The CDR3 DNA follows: TGTGCCAGCAGCTTCCGATTCAGTAGGCCTGGGCGGGGCTCCTACGAGCAGTACTTC.